Shown below are 16 T cell receptor beta chains from a single sample sequenced in a study of a mutant IDH1 vaccine in newly diagnosed glioma. Time point described: week 23, last vaccination. The vaccine gave 300 ug of a 20-mer mutant IDH1 peptide subcutaneously per dose. Their target antigens are unknown. Sequencing used immunoSEQ multiplex PCR; TCRdb keeps in-frame clones, though not all of them. Counted here are some 28,000 clones, about four fifths occurring once; the ten biggest clones make up about a sixth. The starting material was PBMCs, obtained from a glioma patient whose treatment included an IDH1 peptide vaccine. These receptors were taken from a woman in her twenties or thirties with glioma.

The chain employs TRBV4-3 and TRBJ1-5; 8 bases map to TRBD1. CDR1 LGHNA and CDR2 YSLEER come from the germline V gene. J lost 4 bases, V lost 0 bases, and 11 bases had no gene match. This CDR3 spans 18 amino acids. This CDR3 is CASSQDSGYRGKNQPQHF. In DNA form, the CDR3 reads TGCGCCAGCAGCCAAGATTCCGGTTACAGGGGGAAAAATCAGCCCCAGCATTTT.

This clone turned up a few times. CDR3 nucleotide sequence: TGTGCCAGCAGCCCGGGACAACGGAACACTGAAGCTTTCTTT. It specifies CASSPGQRNTEAFF. The chain carries TRBV14 and TRBJ1-1; D might be TRBD1 (6 bases). Germline CDR1 reads SGHDN; CDR2 reads FVKESK. This CDR3 is 14 amino acids long. V shed 4 bases and J shed 1 base, with 10 bases lying between them.

This chain uses TRBV6-6 with TRBJ1-2; D is unresolved. Germline CDR1 and CDR2: MNHNY and SVGAGI (reference sequence). The CDR3 sequence is 14 residues long. With 6 bases removed from V and 2 bases from J, the gap between germline ends came to 13 bases. CDR3 residues: CASRDWTANYGYTF. CDR3 nucleotides: TGTGCCAGCAGGGATTGGACGGCCAACTATGGCTACACCTTC.

This clone was picked up a small number of times. Other DNA sequences in the same sample also yield this CDR3. The V call is TRBV4-1, the J call TRBJ2-1; D is uncertain. CDR1 and CDR2 (germline): MGHRA, YSYEKL. The CDR3 has 12 residues. Trimming took off 4 bases at V and 5 bases at J, with 6 bases between the two ends. In nucleotides, the CDR3 is TGCGCCAGCAGCCCCACAAACAATGAGCAGTTCTTC. Its translation is CASSPTNNEQFF.

The CDR3 reads CASTLIGVEDTQYF. The CDR3 DNA reads as TGTGCCAGCACCTTAATCGGGGTGGAAGATACGCAGTATTTT. This rearrangement joins TRBV5-6 to TRBJ2-3; weak D call: TRBD2 (5 bases). Germline V gene data show CDR1 as SGHDT and CDR2 as YYEEEE. The V end lost 6 bases, the J end lost 5 bases, and 16 bases lay between the germline ends. The CDR3 length is 14 residues. Looking up the rest from reference TRBV5-6 and TRBJ2-3 gives the full variable domain: DAGVTQSPTHLIKTRGQQVTLRCSPKSGHDTVSWYQQALGQGPQFIFQYYEEEERQRGNFPDRFSGHQFPNYSSELNVNALLLGDSALYLCASTLIGVEDTQYFGPGTRLTVL.

V is TRBV9 and J is TRBJ1-6; possible D gene TRBD1, 5 bases. V was shortened by 0 bases and J by 5 bases, with 6 bases between the two germline ends. The CDR3 covers 14 residues. Germline loops: CDR1 SGDLS, CDR2 YYNGEE. For the CDR3, the DNA is TGTGCCAGCAGCGTAGGGGGGAATAATTCACCCCTCCACTTT. It yields the protein CASSVGGNNSPLHF.

The gene calls are TRBV18 and TRBJ1-2; maybe TRBD1 (6 bases). There are 13 residues in the CDR3. From germline, CDR1 is KGHSH and CDR2 LQKENI. The V end was cut by 5 bases, the J end by 3 bases, with 10 bases between. The CDR3: CASSSNRDYGYTF. Written as DNA, the CDR3 is TGTGCCAGCTCATCGAACAGGGACTATGGCTACACCTTC.

This clone was detected only a few times. The chain is built from TRBV10-3 and TRBJ1-2; no clear D. The V gene's germline CDR1 is ENHRY and CDR2 SYGVKD. Trimming pared 5 bases from V and 4 bases from J, leaving 14 bases between. The CDR3 length is 14 residues. The CDR3 region is CAISMAGITYGYTF. DNA of the CDR3: TGTGCCATCAGTATGGCAGGCATTACCTATGGCTACACCTTC.

CDR3 in DNA: TGTGCCAGCAGTGTACAGGGCAGCACTGAAGCTTTCTTT. Amino acid sequence: CASSVQGSTEAFF. The rearrangement joins TRBV6-6 to TRBJ1-1; a possible D gene is TRBD1 (6 bases). Germline values: CDR1 MNHNY, CDR2 SVGAGI (reference sequence). The CDR3 totals 13 residues. Trimming left V 5 bases short and J 4 bases short, with 11 bases between.

The chain carries TRBV5-4 and TRBJ2-5, with TRBD2 matching over 8 bases. Germline CDR1 reads SGHNT; CDR2 reads YYREEE (reference sequence). The CDR3 has 15 amino acids. V trimming: 5 bases; J trimming: 7 bases; junction bases outside the gene matches: 13. The CDR3 nucleotides read TGTGCCAGCAGACCTTTCGGGGGGGCGCCAAGGACCCAGTACTTC. Translation gives CASRPFGGAPRTQYF.

This clone was found a few times. The chain is built from TRBV13 and TRBJ1-2; D is unresolved. The CDR3 runs 14 residues. In germline, CDR1 is PRHDT, CDR2 FYEKMQ (reference sequence). Trimming left V 5 bases short and J 8 bases short, with 18 bases between. DNA of the CDR3: TGTGCCAGCAGCCTAAGAGGGCGGTGGGAAGGCTACACCTTC. Amino acid sequence: CASSLRGRWEGYTF.

This chain links TRBV12-5 with TRBJ1-5; TRBD1 is a possible D gene (6 bases). Trimming shortened V by 3 bases and J by 2 bases, and 11 bases separated the two germline ends. The CDR3 totals 15 residues. Germline CDR1 is LGHNT and CDR2 is FRNRAP. The CDR3, as DNA: TGTGCTAGTGGTTTATGGGGGGCGGGCAATCAGCCCCAGCATTTT. This codes for CASGLWGAGNQPQHF.

The gene calls are TRBV7-2 and TRBJ2-7, with 9 positions matching TRBD2. Germline V gene sequence: CDR1 SGHTA, CDR2 FQGNSA. The CDR3 contains 17 residues. V gave up 3 bases and J gave up 0 bases; unmatched junction bases: 9. The CDR3 protein is CASSLRSSGESSYEQYF. The CDR3 coding sequence is TGTGCCAGCAGCTTGCGGTCTAGCGGGGAGAGCTCCTACGAGCAGTACTTC.

The chain has TRBV7-9 and TRBJ1-5, with unresolved D. Trimming stripped 8 bases from V and 4 bases from J, with 9 bases between. The germline V gene encodes CDR1 SEHNR and CDR2 FQNEAQ (reference sequence). The CDR3 runs to 12 residues. CDR3 region: CASGWANQPQHF. The DNA for the CDR3 is TGTGCCAGCGGGTGGGCAAATCAGCCCCAGCATTTT.

The chain recombines TRBV30 with TRBJ2-3; the match to TRBD1 covers 11 bases. Germline loops: CDR1 GTSNPN, CDR2 SVGIG (reference sequence). V gave up 5 bases and J gave up 4 bases; unmatched junction bases: 8. CDR3 length: 15 residues. The CDR3 nucleotides read TGTGCCTGGCTGCTGGGACAGGGGGTCCCAGATACGCAGTATTTT. It translates to CAWLLGQGVPDTQYF.

CDR3 nucleotide sequence: TGCGCCAGCAGCCCGACAGGGGGAAACACCGGGGAGCTGTTTTTT. This gives the protein CASSPTGGNTGELFF. The chain has TRBV5-1 and TRBJ2-2; the match to TRBD1 covers 9 bases. The V and J ends lost 4 bases and 2 bases, in that order; junction bases with no gene match: 3. The CDR3 length is 15 residues. The germline CDR1 and CDR2 sequences are SGHRS and YFSETQ.